One sample yielded the 27 T cell receptor beta chains listed below, sequenced in a study of OX40 agonist ivuxolimab in advanced cancers. The assay was immunoSEQ multiplex PCR, and TCRdb's table has in-frame clones only and misses some. Found here are 40,000 to 45,000 clones, approximately 90% of them singletons; the top ten hold 6%. Sequenced here: CD4+ or CD8+ T cells sorted from blood, sampled in a trial of the OX40 agonist ivuxolimab. Source of these receptors: an adult with an advanced solid tumor such as melanoma, head and neck, liver or kidney cancer.

The chain carries TRBV29-1 and TRBJ1-1; D unclear. The ends were cut back, 4 bases at V and 7 bases at J, with 7 bases in the middle. The CDR3 totals 10 residues. From germline, CDR1 is SQVTM and CDR2 ANQGSEA. CDR3 sequence: CSVGDGEAFF. CDR3 DNA sequence: TGCAGCGTTGGCGACGGTGAAGCTTTCTTT.

This sequence joins TRBV2 and TRBJ2-3, with 11 bases lining up with TRBD1. The germline CDR1 and CDR2 sequences are SNHLY and FYNNEI. Trimming cost V 2 bases and J 5 bases; bases outside gene matches: 15. CDR3 length: 19 amino acids. The CDR3 nucleotides are TGTGCCAGCAGTGAATGGGGACAGGGGGGCGGGACCGCCCGAGATACGCAGTATTTT. It translates to CASSEWGQGGGTARDTQYF. The whole variable domain, filled in from reference TRBV2 and TRBJ2-3, reads EPEVTQTPSHQVTQMGQEVILRCVPISNHLYFYWYRQILGQKVEFLVSFYNNEISEKSEIFDDQFSVERPDGSNFTLKIRSTKLEDSAMYFCASSEWGQGGGTARDTQYFGPGTRLTVL.

This chain joins TRBV28 and TRBJ2-7; D is perhaps TRBD1 or TRBD2 (5 bases each). CDR3 length: 15 residues. From germline, CDR1 is MDHEN and CDR2 SYDVKM. For the CDR3, the DNA is TGTGCTACGGGACGAGGGGATCGTAACTCCTACGAGCAGTACTTC. Residues: CATGRGDRNSYEQYF.

This clone was seen more than once but under ten times. The chain has TRBV27 and TRBJ2-6; D ambiguous. Between the trimmed V and J ends, which lost 4 bases and 5 bases, there was a span of 12 bases. This CDR3 has 15 residues. Looked up from germline, CDR1 is MNHEY and CDR2 is SMNVEV (reference sequence). This CDR3 reads CASSWLQSRANVLTF. DNA of the CDR3: TGTGCCAGCAGTTGGCTACAAAGTCGGGCCAACGTCCTGACTTTC.

Only one count was recorded for this clone. The chain employs TRBV5-4 and TRBJ2-7; D unclear. V was cut by 3 bases and J by 5 bases, with 12 bases left in between. CDR3 length: 13 amino acids. Germline V gives CDR1 SGHNT, CDR2 YYREEE (reference sequence). The CDR3 DNA reads TGTGCCAGCAGCTCCTGGGTTGGGCACGAGCAGTACTTC. Encoded protein: CASSSWVGHEQYF.

This chain connects TRBV28 to TRBJ1-4; 7 bases fit TRBD1. The CDR3 sequence is 15 residues long. Germline lookup yields CDR1 MDHEN and CDR2 SYDVKM. V shed 5 bases and J 4 bases; nucleotides not matched to a gene: 7. CDR3 DNA: TGTGCCAGCAGTATCCCGGGACAGATTAATGAAAAACTGTTTTTT. This gives the protein CASSIPGQINEKLFF.

The J gene is TRBJ1-2, the V gene TRBV9; 9 bases fit TRBD1. CDR1 and CDR2 (germline): SGDLS, YYNGEE. This CDR3 contains 15 residues. V trimming: 2 bases; J trimming: 3 bases; junction bases outside the gene matches: 5. CDR3 sequence: CASSVGTGRDYGYTF. The CDR3 DNA sequence: TGTGCCAGCAGCGTGGGGACAGGGAGGGACTATGGCTACACCTTC.

This CDR3 is CASSPPVVSNQPQHF. DNA for the CDR3: TGTGCCAGTAGTCCCCCTGTAGTTAGCAATCAGCCCCAGCATTTT. This chain links TRBV19 with TRBJ1-5; D unclear. The V and J ends lost 5 bases and 0 bases respectively, with 11 bases between them. There are 15 residues in the CDR3. The germline CDR1 and CDR2 sequences are LNHDA and SQIVND (reference sequence).

This clone came up a few times. V and J are TRBV5-1 and TRBJ1-4, with TRBD1 identical over 7 bases. Germline V gene data show CDR1 as SGHRS and CDR2 as YFSETQ. This CDR3 is built from 15 residues. Trimming at V came to 4 bases and at J to 3 bases, leaving 6 bases not matched to a gene. CDR3 in DNA: TGCGCCAGCAGCCTACAGGGGTCCGCTAATGAAAAACTGTTTTTT. Residues: CASSLQGSANEKLFF.

V and J are TRBV2 and TRBJ2-2; TRBD1 matches at 7 bases. CDR1 is SNHLY and CDR2 is FYNNEI in the germline V gene. J gave up 10 bases and V 7 bases, and 15 bases lay outside the gene matches. This CDR3 has 15 amino acids. In DNA, the CDR3 is TGTGCCAGCAAACTAACGGACAGGTCGCGGGCGGAGCTGTTTTTT. This encodes CASKLTDRSRAELFF.

The CDR3 bases are TGTGCCAGCACCTCTGGGGCAGCCAGCTCCTACGAGCAGTACTTC. Protein: CASTSGAASSYEQYF. The V call is TRBV28, the J call TRBJ2-7, with a weak D call TRBD1 (5 bases). CDR1 MDHEN and CDR2 SYDVKM come from the germline V gene. Trimming stripped 7 bases from V and 0 bases from J, with 16 bases between. The CDR3 has 15 amino acids. The variable domain in full, completed from reference TRBV28 and TRBJ2-7, reads DVKVTQSSRYLVKRTGEKVFLECVQDMDHENMFWYRQDPGLGLRLIYFSYDVKMKEKGDIPEGYSVSREKKERFSLILESASTNQTSMYLCASTSGAASSYEQYFGPGTRLTVT.

V gene TRBV7-2 combines with J gene TRBJ2-2; D is uncertain. The CDR3 loop spans 15 amino acids. Germline loops: CDR1 SGHTA, CDR2 FQGNSA. V gave up 3 bases and J gave up 0 bases, with 8 bases separating them. CDR3: CASSFRLANTGELFF. The CDR3 nucleotides read TGTGCCAGCAGCTTTCGGCTGGCGAACACCGGGGAGCTGTTTTTT.

CDR3 sequence reads: CASSLEPGATGLAGYNEQFF. For the CDR3, the DNA is TGCGCCAGCAGCTTGGAGCCGGGGGCCACGGGACTAGCGGGGTACAATGAGCAGTTCTTC. The genes are TRBV5-1 and TRBJ2-1; TRBD2 matches at 13 bases. The CDR3 is 20 residues long. With 0 bases clipped from V and 4 bases from J, the junction kept 13 bases outside the gene matches. CDR1 is SGHRS, CDR2 YFSETQ, per germline. Filled out from reference TRBV5-1 and TRBJ2-1, the complete variable domain reads KAGVTQTPRYLIKTRGQQVTLSCSPISGHRSVSWYQQTPGQGLQFLFEYFSETQRNKGNFPGRFSGRQFSNSRSEMNVSTLELGDSALYLCASSLEPGATGLAGYNEQFFGPGTRLTVL.

This clone was detected once. The chain recombines TRBV19 with TRBJ2-5, with 9 positions matching TRBD1. This CDR3 has 14 amino acids. V was clipped by 6 bases and J by 5 bases; unmatched bases: 7. CDR1 is LNHDA, CDR2 SQIVND, per germline (reference sequence). CDR3 sequence reads: CASRTTGGGETQYF. The CDR3 DNA sequence: TGTGCCAGTAGAACCACAGGGGGCGGTGAGACCCAGTACTTC.

V usage is TRBV6-6 and J usage is TRBJ2-7; 11 nucleotides agree with TRBD1. Per the germline V gene, CDR1 is MNHNY and CDR2 is SVGAGI (reference sequence). V was clipped by 2 bases and J by 3 bases; unmatched bases: 0. CDR3 length: 14 residues. The CDR3 here is CASSYGTGGYEQYF. The CDR3 bases are TGTGCCAGCAGTTACGGGACAGGGGGCTACGAGCAGTACTTC.

The chain uses TRBV13 and TRBJ2-2, with 8 bases lining up with TRBD1. The CDR3 has 15 amino acids. CDR1 and CDR2 (germline): PRHDT, FYEKMQ (reference sequence). V lost 11 bases and J lost 5; bases outside the gene matches: 13. Here the CDR3 reads CAGQDRAGATGELFF. As DNA, the CDR3 is TGTGCCGGCCAGGACAGGGCAGGAGCAACCGGGGAGCTGTTTTTT.

The gene calls are TRBV5-1 and TRBJ2-1, with 11 bases lining up with TRBD2. V lost 1 base to trimming and J lost 5 bases; unmatched junction nucleotides: 2. The germline V gene has CDR1 SGHRS and CDR2 YFSETQ. CDR3 length equals 15 residues. CDR3 nucleotide sequence: TGCGCCAGCAGCTTGATGACTAGCGGGAACAATGAGCAGTTCTTC. Translation: CASSLMTSGNNEQFF.

V usage is TRBV11-2 and J usage is TRBJ2-5; perhaps TRBD2 as D (6 bases). Per the germline V gene, CDR1 is SGHAT and CDR2 is FQNNGV. There are 12 residues in the CDR3. V gave up 0 bases and J gave up 10 bases, with 9 bases separating them. DNA of the CDR3: TGTGCCAGCAGCTTAGATAGCGGTCTCCAGTACTTC. It translates to CASSLDSGLQYF.

The chain uses TRBV6-5 and TRBJ1-4; TRBD1 matches at 7 bases. J lost 7 bases, V lost 4 bases, and 6 bases had no gene match. This CDR3 is built from 14 residues. Germline V gene sequence: CDR1 MNHEY, CDR2 SVGAGI. In DNA form, the CDR3 reads TGTGCCAGCAGTTTGCACAGGGGTGGTGAAAAACTGTTTTTT. Translating gives CASSLHRGGEKLFF.

The chain has TRBV30 and TRBJ2-1; 13 bases are a match to TRBD2. With 0 bases clipped from V and 4 bases from J, the junction kept 0 bases outside the gene matches. The CDR3 runs to 15 residues. Germline V gene sequence: CDR1 GTSNPN, CDR2 SVGIG (reference sequence). The CDR3 protein is CAWSVLAGGYNEQFF. Here the CDR3 DNA reads TGTGCCTGGAGTGTACTAGCGGGGGGGTACAATGAGCAGTTCTTC.

V is TRBV4-1 and J is TRBJ1-3, with D possibly TRBD1 on 5 matching bases. The CDR3 runs 17 residues. Trimming cost V 3 bases and J 0 bases, with 15 bases left between them. Per germline, CDR1 MGHRA and CDR2 YSYEKL. In DNA, the CDR3 is TGCGCCAGCAGCCAGATGGCATCAGGGTTCTCTGGAAACACCATATATTTT. Translation: CASSQMASGFSGNTIYF.

The chain is built from TRBV19 and TRBJ2-7; TRBD1 might be the D (5 bases). Germline V gene data show CDR1 as LNHDA and CDR2 as SQIVND (reference sequence). V shed 4 bases and J shed 6 bases, with 10 bases lying between them. CDR3 size: 12 residues. CDR3 sequence: CASSTLQGEQYF. The DNA of the CDR3 is TGTGCCAGTAGTACCCTCCAGGGCGAGCAGTACTTC. The full variable domain, completed using reference TRBV19 and TRBJ2-7, is DGGITQSPKYLFRKEGQNVTLSCEQNLNHDAMYWYRQDPGQGLRLIYYSQIVNDFQKGDIAEGYSVSREKKESFPLTVTSAQKNPTAFYLCASSTLQGEQYFGPGTRLTVT.

There are a few counts of this clone. This sequence joins TRBV2 and TRBJ2-5; the D gene is possibly TRBD2 (5 bases). Germline CDR1 and CDR2: SNHLY and FYNNEI. The ends were cut back, 4 bases at V and 5 bases at J, with 11 bases in the middle. CDR3 size: 13 residues. The CDR3 DNA reads as TGTGCCAGCAGTGGACTACCGGGGGAGACCCAGTACTTC. It is translated as CASSGLPGETQYF.

The chain couples TRBV5-1 to TRBJ2-7, with a tentative D call TRBD2 (5 bases). The CDR3 is 14 amino acids. Germline V gene data show CDR1 as SGHRS and CDR2 as YFSETQ. Trimming shortened V by 4 bases and J by 2 bases, and 13 bases separated the two germline ends. This CDR3 reads CASSATGVAYEQYF. The CDR3 DNA follows: TGCGCCAGCAGCGCCACCGGGGTCGCCTACGAGCAGTACTTC.

For the CDR3, the DNA is TGCGCCAGCAGCCATCAGCAGGGACAGCCCCACGAGCAGTACTTC. Translating gives CASSHQQGQPHEQYF. The chain has TRBV4-1 and TRBJ2-7, with TRBD1 identical over 7 bases. J gave up 5 bases and V 3 bases, and 10 bases lay outside the gene matches. The CDR3 is made up of 15 amino acids. Per germline, CDR1 MGHRA and CDR2 YSYEKL.

The chain links TRBV27 to TRBJ2-6, with TRBD2 matching over 10 bases. The germline V gene has CDR1 MNHEY and CDR2 SMNVEV (reference sequence). The CDR3 totals 18 residues. Germline trimming cut 3 bases from V and 2 bases from J; bases unmatched to any gene: 7. DNA of the CDR3: TGTGCCAGCAGTTTCACGGGACTAGCGAAACCTGGGGCCAACGTCCTGACTTTC. Encoded protein: CASSFTGLAKPGANVLTF.

V is TRBV5-5 and J is TRBJ1-5; D gene uncertain. The CDR3 spans 12 residues. V was trimmed by 1 base and J by 5 bases, leaving 4 bases between them. The germline V gene encodes CDR1 SGHKS and CDR2 YYEKEE (reference sequence). In DNA form, the CDR3 reads TGTGCCAGCAGCTTGAGGGATCAGCCCCAGCATTTT. It encodes CASSLRDQPQHF.